This T cell receptor beta chain was recorded in a study of cytomegalovirus exposure and HLA in healthy donors. Germline lookup yields CDR1 MGHRA and CDR2 YSYEKL. With V trimmed by 4 bases and J by 6 bases, 11 bases remained unmatched. CDR3 length: 16 residues. On this clone itself: Its target is unknown.

The study, taken as a whole, reports: Earlier analysis yielded a pattern in which most TCR beta V segments were productive about 87% or about 30% of the time. An assumption of roughly uniform sequencing depth across donors underlay the presence/absence analyses. Under in vitro conditions, a few CMV-associated chains were confirmed as specific for CMV antigens.

PCR primers comprised 60 Vbeta and 13 Jbeta primers. Only in-frame clones appear in the TCRdb table, and some are missing; sequencing was by immunoSEQ multiplex PCR. Of approximately 150,000 clones in the sample, around four fifths were seen once. V gene TRBV4-1 combines with J gene TRBJ2-3; 9 bases are a match to TRBD2. The sequenced sample consisted of PBMCs. The receptor's source is a man aged 30 to 45 in good health and CMV-seronegative. The CDR3 nucleotides read TGCGCCAGCAGCCGATTGCGCGGGGGGGCCAGCGATACGCAGTATTTT. Protein product: CASSRLRGGASDTQYF.